This T cell receptor (beta chain) was sequenced during a study of human T cells and chemical hapten exposure. This clonotype was recorded at least ten times. CDR3 size: 14 residues. Germline V gene sequence: CDR1 SGHTA, CDR2 FQGNSA. Trimming stripped 5 bases from V and 2 bases from J, with 12 bases between. Sample time point: patch test 2, 6 weeks after DPC sensitization. Treatment defined: therapeutic diphenylcyclopropenone sensitization with weekly scalp DPC. The total RNA was obtained from whole blood that was not fractionated. TCRdb called the RACE reads again in MiXCR, with one record for every CDR3 protein. The sample contains 360,000 or so distinct CDR3 sequences, about 6% of which appear only once.

Sequenced here: whole blood, sampled in connection with sensitization to the hapten diphenylcyclopropenone (DPC). V is TRBV7-2 and J is TRBJ1-2, with a tentative D call TRBD1 (5 bases). The receptor was isolated from a woman aged 18-29 years with alopecia areata. Some clones in this sample may be carry-over from other donors' samples. The CDR3 region is CASSPQGQNYGYTF. The CDR3 DNA is TGTGCCAGCAGCCCCCAGGGTCAGAACTATGGCTACACCTTC.